Given below is one T cell receptor beta chain in context. The germline gives CDR1 SGHRS, CDR2 YFSETQ. Trimming removed 0 bases from V and 0 bases from J, with 13 bases in between. This CDR3 region has 16 residues. This sample was taken from a study of cytomegalovirus exposure and HLA in healthy donors. Researchers ran the PCR with 60 Vbeta and 13 Jbeta primers. Authors' analysis steps: In a later analysis, of approximately 81 million unique beta chains, about 10 million appeared in at least two donors. Some clones are missing from TCRdb's copy, which holds only in-frame ones; the method was immunoSEQ multiplex PCR. The V and J calls and the clone size are those of that table, but D and trimming were determined from the DNA. The top ten clones hold about 6% of a sample with 95,000 to 150,000 clones, approximately 80% of them seen once.

V and J are TRBV5-1 and TRBJ2-7; weak D call: TRBD2 (6 bases). The clonotype originates from a man aged 18 to 29 in good health and CMV-seropositive. Sequencing was performed on PBMCs. CDR3 amino acids: CASSLAGGEVSYEQYF. DNA for the CDR3: TGCGCCAGCAGCTTGGCCGGGGGAGAGGTCTCCTACGAGCAGTACTTC.